Described below is a single T cell receptor beta chain sequence and its context. The antigen is unknown. Prepared TCR beta cDNA libraries contained unique molecular identifiers. T cells numbering about 0.85 to 10 million yielded cDNA molecules that totaled around 500,000. From the PCR reads, TCRdb called clonotypes with MiXCR, one entry per CDR3 protein. In the table there are roughly 800,000 distinct CDR3 sequences, approximately 30% of which are singletons. This sample stems from a study of post-analysis software for immune sequencing data. About the study: Included among the disease courses, which were recorded for the cohort, were relapsing-remitting, secondary progressive and progressive-relapsing multiple sclerosis.

Whole-study findings and limits: Controls significantly exceeded multiple sclerosis patients in normalized Chao1 diversity.

The source material was blood. This receptor was taken from a girl aged 10-17 years with multiple sclerosis.

The CDR3 is CSARAGVTGSRETQYF. CDR3 sequence (DNA): TGCAGTGCTAGAGCCGGGGTTACTGGGTCGCGAGAGACCCAGTACTTC. This chain connects TRBV20-1 to TRBJ2-5; D may be TRBD2 (5 bases). The V end lost 1 base, the J end lost 4 bases, and 19 bases lay between the germline ends. Per the germline V gene, CDR1 is DFQATT and CDR2 is SNEGSKA (reference sequence). The CDR3 contains 16 residues.